A selection of T cell receptor beta chains follows, all from one sample in a study of blood T cell repertoires in COVID-19. Here immunoSEQ multiplex PCR was the method, and the copy in TCRdb shows in-frame clones only, minus some. Among under 300,000 clones listed, 75% to 90% were seen once. The sequenced sample was PBMCs or T cells enriched from blood (not recorded which). All receptors come from a woman under 30 who had recovered from COVID-19. Both conserved end residues are part of each CDR3. The D gene is left open where the match is weak. The listing skips clone size in some rows; elsewhere it reads once, few, many or a size class.

NA	TRBJ2-7	TRBD2	TRBV6-4	CASRGGISYEQYF	TGTGCCAGCAGGGGGGGGATCTCCTACGAGCAGTACTTC
NA	TRBJ1-2	NA	TRBV19	CASRPDHRPANYGYTF	TGTGCCAGTAGGCCAGACCACAGGCCAGCTAACTATGGCTACACCTTC
NA	TRBJ1-1	NA	TRBV11-2	CASSLRGADTEAFF	TGTGCCAGCAGCTTACGGGGGGCGGACACTGAAGCTTTCTTT
NA	TRBJ2-5	TRBD1	TRBV11-2	CASSLVGDRGVIKETQYF	TGTGCCAGCAGCTTAGTGGGGGACAGGGGGGTAATTAAGGAGACCCAGTACTTC
NA	TRBJ1-5	NA	TRBV30	CAWSRGVDQPQHF	TGTGCCTGGAGTCGGGGAGTCGATCAGCCCCAGCATTTT
NA	TRBJ2-7	TRBD1	TRBV10-3	CAISGWNRGNEQYF	TGTGCCATCAGTGGGTGGAACAGGGGCAACGAGCAGTACTTC
NA	TRBJ2-1	NA	TRBV3-1/TRBV3-2	CASSQAGAPDNEQFF	TGTGCCAGCAGCCAAGCAGGGGCCCCCGACAATGAGCAGTTCTTC
NA	TRBJ2-3	NA	TRBV2	CASTAEQGDTQYF	TGTGCCAGCACGGCTGAGCAGGGAGATACGCAGTATTTT
NA	TRBJ1-2	NA	TRBV3-1/TRBV3-2	CASSPDHRLAYGYTF	TGTGCCAGCAGCCCAGACCATCGACTGGCCTATGGCTACACCTTC
NA	TRBJ2-2	NA	TRBV6-5	CALLLDSGELFF	TGTGCCCTCCTTCTGGACTCCGGGGAGCTGTTTTTT
NA	TRBJ2-1	NA	TRBV11-2	CASSPGSLGAYNEQFF	TGTGCCAGCAGCCCCGGATCCCTAGGCGCCTACAATGAGCAGTTCTTC
NA	TRBJ1-2	NA	TRBV28	CASSLSGVYGYTF	TGTGCCAGCAGTTTATCCGGGGTCTATGGCTACACCTTC
NA	TRBJ2-1	TRBD2	TRBV27	CASSSRLAGYNEQFF	TGTGCCAGCAGTTCGAGACTAGCGGGATACAATGAGCAGTTCTTC
NA	TRBJ2-5	TRBD1	TRBV5-1	CASSPGTGGETQYF	TGCGCCAGCAGCCCCGGGACAGGGGGGGAGACCCAGTACTTC
once	TRBJ2-1	NA	TRBV11-1	CASSAERGAYDNEQFF	TGTGCCAGCAGCGCCGAACGGGGGGCCTATGACAATGAGCAGTTCTTC
NA	TRBJ2-3	NA	TRBV2	CASRRLHTDTQYF	TGTGCCAGCAGGCGACTCCACACAGATACGCAGTATTTT
NA	TRBJ1-2	TRBD1	TRBV5-1	CASSLVGRQGGGYTF	TGCGCCAGCAGCTTGGTGGGAAGACAGGGAGGTGGCTACACCTTC
NA	TRBJ1-1	NA	TRBV7-9	CASSGEGTEAFF	TGTGCCAGCTCGGGGGAGGGGACTGAAGCTTTCTTT
NA	TRBJ1-5	NA	TRBV3-1/TRBV3-2	CASSQDAGNQPQHF	TGTGCCAGCAGCCAAGACGCAGGAAATCAGCCCCAGCATTTT
NA	TRBJ2-3	TRBD2	TRBV6-2/TRBV6-3	CASSSLAGGTDTQYF	TGTGCCAGCAGTTCACTAGCGGGGGGCACAGATACGCAGTATTTT
NA	TRBJ2-7	TRBD2	TRBV4-1	CASSHRGGSSYEQYF	TGCGCCAGCAGCCATCGGGGAGGGAGCTCCTACGAGCAGTACTTC
once	TRBJ2-7	TRBD2	TRBV19	CASGLAGGNYEQYF	TGTGCCAGCGGACTTGCGGGGGGTAACTACGAGCAGTACTTC
once	TRBJ2-7	TRBD1	TRBV11-3	CASSQQGTYEQYF	TGTGCCAGCAGCCAACAGGGGACCTACGAGCAGTACTTC
NA	TRBJ2-7	NA	TRBV3-1/TRBV3-2	CASSQTTQGGYEQYF	TGTGCCAGCAGCCAAACTACCCAGGGGGGATACGAGCAGTACTTC
NA	TRBJ1-1	NA	TRBV21-1	CASSRPSQGVRNTEAFF	TGTGCCAGCAGCCGTCCGTCCCAGGGGGTCCGGAACACTGAAGCTTTCTTT
NA	TRBJ1-1	TRBD1	TRBV7-2	CASSSHRGTEAFF	TGTGCCAGCAGCTCACACAGGGGCACTGAAGCTTTCTTT
NA	TRBJ2-3	TRBD2	TRBV5-1	CASSEGLAGGPALSLFSDTQYF	TGCGCCAGCAGCGAAGGACTAGCGGGGGGGCCGGCCCTGTCGCTCTTCTCGGATACGCAGTATTTT
NA	TRBJ2-7	NA	TRBV12-3/TRBV12-4	CASSLDSYEQYF	TGTGCCAGCAGTCTTGACAGTTACGAGCAGTACTTC
NA	TRBJ2-1	TRBD2	TRBV11-3	CASSSRTSGYNEQFF	TGTGCCAGCAGCTCCCGGACTAGCGGCTACAATGAGCAGTTCTTC
NA	TRBJ1-1	NA	TRBV6-5	CASSTGSMNTEAFF	TGTGCCAGCAGTACCGGGAGCATGAACACTGAAGCTTTCTTT
NA	TRBJ2-2	NA	TRBV9	CASSDRYPGISPGELFF	TGTGCCAGCAGCGATAGGTATCCAGGGATAAGCCCCGGGGAGCTGTTTTTT
once	TRBJ2-5	NA	TRBV6-5	CASSRLAQETQYF	TGTGCCAGCAGTCGCCTAGCACAAGAGACCCAGTACTTC
NA	TRBJ1-4	TRBD1	TRBV27	CASSQGGPGEKLFF	TGTGCCAGCAGCCAAGGGGGCCCGGGTGAAAAACTGTTTTTT
NA	TRBJ1-1	NA	TRBV6-5	CASSSTGSLDTEAFF	TGTGCCAGCAGTTCCACAGGGAGTCTTGACACTGAAGCTTTCTTT
few	TRBJ2-2	TRBD2	TRBV5-8	CASSLGLGNTGELFF	TGTGCCAGCAGCCTGGGACTAGGGAACACCGGGGAGCTGTTTTTT
NA	TRBJ1-3	NA	TRBV19	CASSLQGLGNTIYF	TGTGCCAGTAGTCTCCAGGGTCTCGGAAACACCATATATTTT
NA	TRBJ1-1	NA	TRBV6-4	CASSDSLTGEAFF	TGTGCCAGCAGTGACTCGTTAACAGGTGAAGCTTTCTTT
once	TRBJ1-2	TRBD1	TRBV28	CASSSPGQASNYGYTF	TGTGCCAGCAGTTCCCCTGGACAGGCTTCTAACTATGGCTACACCTTC
NA	TRBJ1-6	NA	TRBV5-1	CASSFRQRNSPLHF	TGCGCCAGCAGCTTCCGACAGCGAAATTCACCCCTCCACTTT
NA	TRBJ1-1	NA	TRBV7-6	CASSSQGGFNTEAFF	TGTGCCAGCAGCTCTCAGGGAGGGTTTAACACTGAAGCTTTCTTT
NA	TRBJ2-3	NA	TRBV5-1	CASSLEAEADTQYF	TGCGCCAGCAGCTTGGAAGCGGAGGCAGATACGCAGTATTTT
few	TRBJ1-2	NA	TRBV3-1/TRBV3-2	CASSAVGVGGYTF	TGTGCCAGCAGCGCGGTCGGGGTCGGGGGCTACACCTTC
NA	TRBJ2-7	TRBD1	TRBV5-4	CASRAQDRGHDEQYF	TGTGCCAGCAGGGCCCAGGACAGGGGGCACGACGAGCAGTACTTC
NA	TRBJ1-5	NA	TRBV12-5	CGCDRDSNQPQHF	TGTGGCTGCGACAGAGATAGCAATCAGCCCCAGCATTTT
NA	TRBJ2-1	TRBD2	TRBV5-1	CASSLGLAANNEQFF	TGCGCCAGCAGCTTAGGACTAGCGGCCAACAATGAGCAGTTCTTC
NA	TRBJ2-5	NA	TRBV10-3	CATQRQTTHQETQYF	TGTGCCACCCAAAGACAGACCACTCACCAAGAGACCCAGTACTTC
NA	TRBJ2-3	TRBD2	TRBV5-6	CASSSLGLAEDNTQYF	TGTGCCAGCAGCTCCCTGGGACTAGCGGAGGACAATACGCAGTATTTT
NA	TRBJ2-1	TRBD1	TRBV7-9	CASSLPWDRDNEQFF	TGTGCCAGCAGCTTACCCTGGGACAGGGACAATGAGCAGTTCTTC
NA	TRBJ2-7	TRBD1	TRBV4-1	CASSQGQGDYEQYF	TGCGCCAGCAGCCAGGGACAGGGGGACTACGAGCAGTACTTC
NA	TRBJ2-3	TRBD2	TRBV5-4	CASSLRLAGGTDTQYF	TGTGCCAGCAGCTTGCGTCTAGCGGGGGGCACAGATACGCAGTATTTT